The next 27 T cell receptor beta chains were all read from a single sample in a study of cytomegalovirus exposure and HLA in healthy donors. PCR primers comprised 60 Vbeta and 13 Jbeta primers. Here immunoSEQ multiplex PCR was the method, and the copy in TCRdb shows in-frame clones only, minus some. The data contain over 100,000 clones, around 74% of them singletons. The source material was PBMCs. The receptors were gathered from a man aged 40-55 years in good health and CMV-seropositive.

The chain couples TRBV15 to TRBJ2-7, with D hard to call. V lost 0 bases and J 7 bases, leaving 13 bases between the germline ends. The CDR3 contains 14 residues. CDR1 LNHNV and CDR2 YYDKDF come from the germline V gene (reference sequence). This CDR3 is CATSRDSASGEQYF. The CDR3 nucleotides read TGTGCCACCAGCAGAGATAGTGCATCGGGTGAGCAGTACTTC.

This sequence joins TRBV5-4 and TRBJ2-3; 10 bases map to TRBD1. The germline V gene encodes CDR1 SGHNT and CDR2 YYREEE (reference sequence). This CDR3 is 15 amino acids long. Trimming cost V 2 bases and J 6 bases; bases outside gene matches: 6. CDR3 loop: CASSFPGTGEDTQYF. As DNA, the CDR3 is TGTGCCAGCAGCTTCCCCGGGACAGGGGAGGATACGCAGTATTTT.

The V and J genes are TRBV4-2 and TRBJ2-7; perhaps TRBD2 as D (5 bases). This CDR3 has 17 residues. Germline CDR1 reads LGHNA; CDR2 reads YNFKEQ. V lost 0 bases to trimming and J lost 2 bases, with 17 bases between them. CDR3 in amino acids: CASSQEPMGYGAYEQYF. In DNA form, the CDR3 reads TGTGCCAGCAGCCAAGAGCCCATGGGATACGGGGCCTACGAGCAGTACTTC.

The V and J genes are TRBV14 and TRBJ2-1; TRBD2 agrees at 7 bases. This CDR3 is 18 amino acids long. V lost 4 bases and J lost 2; bases outside the gene matches: 14. CDR1 and CDR2 (germline): SGHDN, FVKESK. DNA of the CDR3: TGTGCCAGCAGCCCAGGGCTCGATGGACTAGGTACCTACAATGAGCAGTTCTTC. Translating gives CASSPGLDGLGTYNEQFF. Combining the CDR3 with reference TRBV14 and TRBJ2-1 gives the whole variable domain EAGVTQFPSHSVIEKGQTVTLRCDPISGHDNLYWYRRVMGKEIKFLLHFVKESKQDESGMPNNRFLAERTGGTYSTLKVQPAELEDSGVYFCASSPGLDGLGTYNEQFFGPGTRLTVL.

This chain connects TRBV27 to TRBJ2-7; 7 bases are shared with TRBD2. The CDR3 spans 15 residues. Trimming took 3 bases from V and 3 from J; bases not matched to a gene: 8. Germline CDR1 MNHEY, CDR2 SMNVEV (reference sequence). Here the CDR3 reads CASSLRWGGDYEQYF. The CDR3 bases are TGTGCCAGCAGTTTGCGTTGGGGGGGGGACTACGAGCAGTACTTC.

V gene TRBV28 combines with J gene TRBJ2-5, with TRBD1 matching over 7 bases. This CDR3 is 15 amino acids long. The germline V gene has CDR1 MDHEN and CDR2 SYDVKM. Trimming removed 5 bases from V and 1 base from J; junction bases left unmatched: 7. CDR3 in amino acids: CASSPGTVGQETQYF. DNA for the CDR3: TGTGCCAGCAGTCCCGGGACAGTGGGCCAAGAGACCCAGTACTTC.

This clone occurred once. The V call is TRBV18, the J call TRBJ2-3, with 9 positions matching TRBD1. In germline, CDR1 is KGHSH, CDR2 LQKENI. With 0 bases clipped from V and 9 bases from J, the junction kept 13 bases outside the gene matches. The CDR3 covers 17 residues. CDR3 loop: CASSPPPGQGEGETQYF. The CDR3 DNA reads TGTGCCAGCTCACCACCGCCGGGACAGGGAGAGGGTGAAACGCAGTATTTT.

The gene calls are TRBV7-2 and TRBJ1-6; 7 positions match TRBD1. Looked up from germline, CDR1 is SGHTA and CDR2 is FQGNSA. With V trimmed by 5 bases and J by 5 bases, 0 bases remained unmatched. This CDR3 spans 13 amino acids. The CDR3 bases are TGTGCCAGCAGCGACAGGGATAATTCACCCCTCCACTTT. Amino acid sequence: CASSDRDNSPLHF.

The rearrangement uses TRBV7-2 and TRBJ2-7, with D possibly matching TRBD2 (6 bases). From germline, CDR1 is SGHTA and CDR2 FQGNSA. CDR3 length equals 15 residues. Trimming took 2 bases from V and 0 from J, leaving 11 bases between them. CDR3 in amino acids: CASSLSTSPSYEQYF. Written as DNA, the CDR3 is TGTGCCAGCAGCTTAAGCACTAGCCCCTCCTACGAGCAGTACTTC.

The table lists this clone with a few counts. This sequence joins TRBV28 and TRBJ1-6; 7 nucleotides agree with TRBD1. There are 19 residues in the CDR3. In germline, CDR1 is MDHEN, CDR2 SYDVKM. With 3 bases clipped from V and 0 bases from J, the junction kept 11 bases outside the gene matches. As DNA, the CDR3 is TGTGCCAGCAGTTTTCCAACCGGGACAGCGAGCTCCTATAATTCACCCCTCCACTTT. Translated, it gives CASSFPTGTASSYNSPLHF. The full variable domain, in which reference TRBV28 and TRBJ1-6 provide the parts outside the CDR3, is DVKVTQSSRYLVKRTGEKVFLECVQDMDHENMFWYRQDPGLGLRLIYFSYDVKMKEKGDIPEGYSVSREKKERFSLILESASTNQTSMYLCASSFPTGTASSYNSPLHFGNGTRLTVT.

The J gene is TRBJ1-2, the V gene TRBV29-1; D remains unclear. The CDR3 has 10 residues. With 3 bases removed from V and 4 bases from J, the gap between germline ends came to 3 bases. The germline CDR1 and CDR2 sequences are SQVTM and ANQGSEA. The CDR3 loop is CSVDGYGYTF. The CDR3 nucleotides are TGCAGCGTTGACGGCTATGGCTACACCTTC.

This clone was picked up a small number of times. The rearrangement joins TRBV6-6 to TRBJ2-5; 8 nucleotides line up with TRBD2. V was pared by 6 bases and J by 4 bases, with 7 bases of the junction left unmatched. The CDR3 is made up of 14 amino acids. The germline V gene encodes CDR1 MNHNY and CDR2 SVGAGI (reference sequence). The CDR3 DNA sequence: TGTGCCAGCAGCTCTCAGGGACTAGGAGAGACCCAGTACTTC. Its protein product is CASSSQGLGETQYF.

The chain combines TRBV10-3 with TRBJ2-2; TRBD2 is a possible D gene (7 bases). Germline CDR1 reads ENHRY; CDR2 reads SYGVKD. Trimming removed 3 bases at V and 3 bases at J, with 14 bases between. The CDR3 is 16 amino acids. CDR3 DNA sequence: TGTGCCATCAGTGATTGGGGGGGCGAGGACACCGGGGAGCTGTTTTTT. It codes for CAISDWGGEDTGELFF.

The chain uses TRBV7-9 and TRBJ1-2; D perhaps matches TRBD1 (5 bases). The ends were cut back, 1 base at V and 1 base at J, with 13 bases in the middle. Germline V gives CDR1 SEHNR, CDR2 FQNEAQ (reference sequence). This CDR3 is 16 amino acids long. The CDR3 region is CASSLGQPNNNYGYTF. The CDR3 bases are TGTGCCAGCAGCTTAGGACAGCCAAACAATAACTATGGCTACACCTTC.

The chain combines TRBV30 with TRBJ2-7; a weak D match, TRBD2 (5 bases). Germline CDR1 is GTSNPN and CDR2 is SVGIG (reference sequence). V lost 0 bases and J lost 6, with 18 bases in between. The CDR3 length is 15 residues. The CDR3 sequence: CAWSVLGRASGEQYF. DNA of the CDR3: TGTGCCTGGAGTGTACTAGGGAGAGCGTCCGGCGAGCAGTACTTC. Variable domain in full (rest from reference TRBV30 and TRBJ2-7): SQTIHQWPATLVQPVGSPLSLECTVEGTSNPNLYWYRQAAGRGLQLLFYSVGIGQISSEVPQNLSASRPQDRQFILSSKKLLLSDSGFYLCAWSVLGRASGEQYFGPGTRLTVT.

This clone was counted once. V usage is TRBV5-1 and J usage is TRBJ1-5; 10 bases are a match to TRBD1. The CDR3 loop spans 14 amino acids. V shed 4 bases, J shed 5 bases, and the junction held 3 bases outside the gene matches. The V gene's germline CDR1 is SGHRS and CDR2 YFSETQ. The CDR3 protein is CASSATGGDQPQHF. As DNA, the CDR3 is TGCGCCAGCAGCGCGACAGGGGGCGATCAGCCCCAGCATTTT.

The rearrangement joins TRBV5-1 to TRBJ2-5, with D tentatively TRBD1 (6 bases). The germline CDR1 and CDR2 sequences are SGHRS and YFSETQ. There are 14 residues in the CDR3. Trimming stripped 0 bases from V and 14 bases from J, with 20 bases between. This CDR3 is CASSLVLGQSSYYF. CDR3 DNA sequence: TGCGCCAGCAGCTTGGTGTTAGGACAGTCAAGTTATTACTTC.

The chain couples TRBV5-1 to TRBJ2-5; 9 positions agree with TRBD1. Germline V gives CDR1 SGHRS, CDR2 YFSETQ. J lost 4 bases, V lost 4 bases, and 8 bases had no gene match. CDR3 length equals 15 residues. CDR3 nucleotides: TGCGCCAGCAGCCTACGGACAGGGGTTAGAGAGACCCAGTACTTC. Protein: CASSLRTGVRETQYF.

The chain links TRBV6-1 to TRBJ2-7; weak D call: TRBD1 (5 bases). V gave up 2 bases and J gave up 5 bases, with 16 bases separating them. This CDR3 comprises 15 residues. Looked up from germline, CDR1 is MNHNS and CDR2 is SASEGT. The CDR3 sequence: CASSELGARRDEQYF. The CDR3 DNA is TGTGCCAGCAGTGAACTAGGGGCCCGCCGGGACGAGCAGTACTTC.

This rearrangement joins TRBV6-5 to TRBJ2-1; TRBD1 matches at 9 bases. CDR3 size: 15 residues. Germline values: CDR1 MNHEY, CDR2 SVGAGI. The V gene end was trimmed by 6 bases and the J gene end by 2 bases; junction bases not matched to a gene: 5. The DNA of the CDR3 is TGTGCCAGCAGCAAGACAGGGGGACCCTACAATGAGCAGTTCTTC. It encodes CASSKTGGPYNEQFF.

The chain couples TRBV9 to TRBJ1-5, with 9 bases matching TRBD1. Unmatched junction bases numbered 4, after V lost 3 bases and J lost 6 bases. CDR3 size: 14 residues. Looked up from germline, CDR1 is SGDLS and CDR2 is YYNGEE. The CDR3: CASSAGQGAQPQHF. The DNA of the CDR3 is TGTGCCAGCAGCGCGGGACAGGGAGCTCAGCCCCAGCATTTT.

Notes on this clone: A single base separates this from a much larger clone, so it may be a read error. The same CDR3 is also encoded by other DNA sequences in this sample. V and J are TRBV27 and TRBJ2-7; possibly TRBD2 for D (6 bases). V dropped 5 bases and J dropped 4 bases, with 15 bases sitting between them. The CDR3 runs to 14 residues. Per germline, CDR1 MNHEY and CDR2 SMNVEV (reference sequence). The CDR3 DNA sequence: TGTGCCAGCAGTGTCACCGGGACTCTGTACGAGCAGTACTTC. It yields the protein CASSVTGTLYEQYF.

The gene calls are TRBV7-8 and TRBJ2-2, with 7 positions matching TRBD2. Looked up from germline, CDR1 is SGHVS and CDR2 is FQNEAQ. Trimming at V came to 1 base and at J to 1 base, leaving 3 bases not matched to a gene. The CDR3 consists of 16 residues. The CDR3 region is CASSLGRGENTGELFF. The CDR3 DNA follows: TGTGCCAGCAGCTTAGGCCGGGGGGAGAACACCGGGGAGCTGTTTTTT.

V gene TRBV7-9 combines with J gene TRBJ1-1, with TRBD1 identical over 9 bases. V trimming: 2 bases; J trimming: 7 bases; junction bases outside the gene matches: 2. The CDR3 runs to 13 residues. Per the germline V gene, CDR1 is SEHNR and CDR2 is FQNEAQ (reference sequence). CDR3: CASSLTGGDEAFF. CDR3 sequence (DNA): TGTGCCAGCAGCTTAACAGGGGGCGATGAAGCTTTCTTT.

CDR3 nucleotides: TGTGCCAGCAGCCAGGGGGGCAGAGGAAATTCACCCCTCCACTTT. It yields the protein CASSQGGRGNSPLHF. The chain couples TRBV9 to TRBJ1-6, with 7 bases lining up with TRBD1. V shed 4 bases and J 7 bases; nucleotides not matched to a gene: 8. Germline values: CDR1 SGDLS, CDR2 YYNGEE. The CDR3 has 15 residues.

In its sample, this clone was seen a few times. V usage is TRBV4-1 and J usage is TRBJ1-5; D not resolved. CDR3 length: 16 residues. The germline V and J ends were trimmed by 4 bases and 4 bases, with 17 bases remaining between them. The germline CDR1 and CDR2 sequences are MGHRA and YSYEKL. CDR3 DNA: TGCGCCAGCAGCCCTCTGGGGTGGGGAGTAAATCAGCCCCAGCATTTT. It encodes CASSPLGWGVNQPQHF.

Notes on this clone: The junction departs from germline at one end; a sequencing error may be responsible. V is TRBV6-1 and J is TRBJ2-7; 7 nucleotides align to TRBD1. This CDR3 is built from 12 residues. Germline-derived CDR1 and CDR2 are MNHNS and SASEGT. CDR3 loop: CASSATGYGQYF. The CDR3 coding sequence is TGTGCCAGCAGCGCGACAGGGTACGGGCAGTACTTC.